Listed here are 22 T cell receptor beta chains from one sample, sequenced in a study of blood T cell repertoires in COVID-19. Assay: immunoSEQ multiplex PCR; the TCRdb copy retains only in-frame clones and omits some. The sample consists of some 150,000 clones, roughly four fifths of them appearing once. Sequenced sample: peripheral blood. All receptors come from an elderly man with acute or convalescent COVID-19.

The chain employs TRBV2 and TRBJ1-1, with TRBD1 as a possible D gene (5 bases). The CDR3 has 14 amino acids. The germline V gene encodes CDR1 SNHLY and CDR2 FYNNEI. Trimming took 0 bases from V and 5 from J, leaving 10 bases between them. In nucleotides, the CDR3 is TGTGCCAGCAGTGAAGCGGGGGGTGGAACTGAAGCTTTCTTT. The encoded protein is CASSEAGGGTEAFF.

V and J are TRBV18 and TRBJ2-7; possibly TRBD2 for D (6 bases). V was pared by 3 bases and J by 9 bases, with 24 bases between. Germline V gene lookup returns CDR1 KGHSH and CDR2 LQKENI. The CDR3 covers 16 residues. CDR3: CASSPMPTRTPWGQYV. CDR3 nucleotide sequence: TGTGCCAGCTCACCCATGCCGACTAGAACCCCCTGGGGGCAGTACGTC.

The chain has TRBV29-1 and TRBJ2-3, with D uncertain. Germline V gene data show CDR1 as SQVTM and CDR2 as ANQGSEA. This CDR3 is built from 11 residues. Trimming pared 7 bases from V and 9 bases from J, leaving 14 bases between. CDR3 protein: CSAREDWTQYF. CDR3 sequence (DNA): TGCAGCGCCCGAGAAGACTGGACGCAGTATTTT.

The genes are TRBV20-1 and TRBJ1-1, with TRBD1 matching 7 bases. Germline V gives CDR1 DFQATT, CDR2 SNEGSKA (reference sequence). V was clipped by 3 bases and J by 8 bases; unmatched bases: 3. This CDR3 spans 11 amino acids. The CDR3 DNA reads as TGCAGTGCTAGGGGGACAGTAGAAGCTTTCTTT. It codes for CSARGTVEAFF.

The chain joins TRBV27 to TRBJ1-5, with D uncertain. CDR1 and CDR2 from the germline V gene are MNHEY and SMNVEV (reference sequence). V lost 8 bases to trimming and J lost 2 bases, with 4 bases between them. This CDR3 is built from 11 residues. The CDR3, as DNA: TGTGCCAGCCCCTGCAATCAGCCCCAGCATTTT. It yields the protein CASPCNQPQHF.

The chain uses TRBV7-3 and TRBJ2-1; TRBD2 aligns across 10 bases. The CDR3 covers 15 residues. Germline V gene sequence: CDR1 SGHTA, CDR2 FQGTGA. With 5 bases clipped from V and 4 bases from J, the junction kept 5 bases outside the gene matches. CDR3 bases: TGTGCCAGCAGCCCAGCTAGCGGGAGTTACAATGAGCAGTTCTTC. Its translation is CASSPASGSYNEQFF.

V gene TRBV14 combines with J gene TRBJ2-3; no definite D call. The CDR3 runs to 13 residues. Germline-derived CDR1 and CDR2 are SGHDN and FVKESK. Trimming removed 0 bases at V and 5 bases at J, with 6 bases between. CDR3 residues: CASSQEGRDTQYF. DNA of the CDR3: TGTGCCAGCAGCCAAGAGGGCAGAGATACGCAGTATTTT. Full variable domain (rest looked up from reference TRBV14 and TRBJ2-3): EAGVTQFPSHSVIEKGQTVTLRCDPISGHDNLYWYRRVMGKEIKFLLHFVKESKQDESGMPNNRFLAERTGGTYSTLKVQPAELEDSGVYFCASSQEGRDTQYFGPGTRLTVL.

The chain carries TRBV23-1 and TRBJ2-7; D not resolved. TRBV23-1 is reported as an ORF; its role is uncertain. The CDR3 is 11 residues long. Trimming took off 9 bases at V and 3 bases at J, with 9 bases between the two ends. For the CDR3, the DNA is TGCGCCAGATGTAAATACTACGAGCAGTACGTC. This codes for CARCKYYEQYV.

This chain's CDR3 is CASSPQAGLRGNEQFF. The CDR3 DNA reads TGTGCCAGCAGCCCCCAAGCGGGGTTAAGGGGGAATGAGCAGTTCTTC. The chain employs TRBV4-2 and TRBJ2-1; perhaps TRBD2 as D (7 bases). There are 16 residues in the CDR3. V was cut by 4 bases and J by 7 bases, with 20 bases left in between. The germline CDR1 and CDR2 sequences are LGHNA and YNFKEQ.

V usage is TRBV10-1 and J usage is TRBJ2-3; 7 bases map to TRBD2. Germline CDR1 is WNHNN and CDR2 is SYGVQD (reference sequence). V was pared by 8 bases and J by 0 bases, with 5 bases of the junction left unmatched. The CDR3 totals 14 residues. The DNA for the CDR3 is TGCGCCAGCTGGGGGAGGGGTAGCACAGATACGCAGTATTTT. It encodes CASWGRGSTDTQYF.

The V call is TRBV3-1 (or the pseudogene TRBV3-2), the J call TRBJ1-1; the D gene is possibly TRBD1 (5 bases). The CDR3 spans 11 residues. Deletions cut 3 bases from V and 7 bases from J, with 6 bases between. The germline CDR1 and CDR2 sequences are LGHDT and YNNKEL (reference sequence). This CDR3 is CASSQQGEAFF. The CDR3 coding sequence is TGTGCCAGCAGCCAGCAGGGTGAAGCTTTCTTT.

The chain carries TRBV11-3 and TRBJ2-3; no clear D gene. V shed 5 bases and J shed 14 bases, with 17 bases lying between them. Germline CDR1 and CDR2: SGHNT and YENEEA. The CDR3 covers 12 residues. DNA for the CDR3: TGTGCCAGCAGCCCCCGGGTTCCCCCTGCGTATTTT. It yields the protein CASSPRVPPAYF.

The V gene is TRBV19, the J gene TRBJ1-5, with TRBD1 matching 8 bases. CDR3 length equals 15 residues. The V gene end was trimmed by 5 bases and the J gene end by 2 bases; junction bases not matched to a gene: 5. Germline CDR1 LNHDA, CDR2 SQIVND (reference sequence). CDR3 sequence reads: CASSPWTGRNQPQHF. DNA of the CDR3: TGTGCCAGTAGTCCCTGGACAGGGCGCAATCAGCCCCAGCATTTT.

The chain employs TRBV4-1 and TRBJ2-3, with no clear D. V dropped 3 bases and J dropped 6 bases, with 7 bases sitting between them. Looked up from germline, CDR1 is MGHRA and CDR2 is YSYEKL. The CDR3 runs to 12 residues. Written as DNA, the CDR3 is TGCGCCAGCAGCCACCCCCGGGATACGCAGTATTTT. Amino acids: CASSHPRDTQYF.

This clone was recorded only once. This chain joins TRBV5-6 and TRBJ2-7; D is ambiguous. Germline V gives CDR1 SGHDT, CDR2 YYEEEE. V shed 5 bases and J shed 4 bases, with 16 bases lying between them. The CDR3 totals 14 residues. The CDR3, as DNA: TGTGCCAGCAGACCAGCCACTATGATTTACGAGCAGTACTTC. Encoded protein: CASRPATMIYEQYF.

V gene TRBV25-1 combines with J gene TRBJ2-7, with D perhaps matching TRBD1 (5 bases). The CDR3 sequence is 15 residues long. The V gene lost 3 bases and the J gene lost 4 bases, with 16 bases spanning the gap. CDR1 and CDR2 (germline): MGHDK, SYGVNS. CDR3 sequence (DNA): TGTGCCAGCAGTGAGATAGGGGTATCGGATTACGAGCAGTACTTC. Translation gives CASSEIGVSDYEQYF.

This sequence joins TRBV5-1 and TRBJ2-3, with TRBD1 identical over 7 bases. The CDR3 sequence is 14 residues long. The germline gives CDR1 SGHRS, CDR2 YFSETQ. V was clipped by 3 bases and J by 3 bases; unmatched bases: 4. CDR3 DNA sequence: TGCGCCAGCAGCTCTAGACAGGGAACAGATACGCAGTATTTT. This translates into CASSSRQGTDTQYF.

This chain joins TRBV19 and TRBJ1-6; no reliable D call. The CDR3 is 13 residues long. Trimming removed 7 bases from V and 8 bases from J, with 12 bases in between. CDR1 LNHDA and CDR2 SQIVND come from the germline V gene (reference sequence). CDR3 loop: CASTLQNDSPLHF. The CDR3 region has the DNA TGTGCCAGTACCCTTCAGAACGATTCACCCCTCCACTTT. Drawing the rest from reference TRBV19 and TRBJ1-6, the complete variable domain is DGGITQSPKYLFRKEGQNVTLSCEQNLNHDAMYWYRQDPGQGLRLIYYSQIVNDFQKGDIAEGYSVSREKKESFPLTVTSAQKNPTAFYLCASTLQNDSPLHFGNGTRLTVT.

This chain connects TRBV10-3 to TRBJ2-2; 8 positions match TRBD2. Looked up from germline, CDR1 is ENHRY and CDR2 is SYGVKD. With 4 bases clipped from V and 5 bases from J, the junction kept 9 bases outside the gene matches. CDR3 length: 16 residues. As DNA, the CDR3 is TGTGCCATCAGTGGGCAGGGTAGCGGGACAACCGGGGAGCTGTTTTTT. Its protein product is CAISGQGSGTTGELFF.

This clone was observed a single time. The V and J genes are TRBV6-5 and TRBJ2-6, with TRBD2 as a possible D gene (6 bases). Germline CDR1 and CDR2: MNHEY and SVGAGI. The CDR3 is 15 amino acids. Trimming stripped 5 bases from V and 4 bases from J, with 12 bases between. CDR3 protein: CASSIGGGGANVLTF. CDR3 nucleotides: TGTGCCAGCAGTATCGGGGGTGGAGGGGCCAACGTCCTGACTTTC.

The chain recombines TRBV6-2 or TRBV6-3 with TRBJ1-2; D is ambiguous. The V end was cut by 6 bases, the J end by 4 bases, with 15 bases between. Germline CDR1 reads MNHEY; CDR2 reads SVGEGT. There are 14 residues in the CDR3. For the CDR3, the DNA is TGTGCCAGCAGCACCGCAGTTGGTCTCTATGGCTACACCTTC. Its translation is CASSTAVGLYGYTF.

This rearrangement joins TRBV6-6 to TRBJ1-2, with TRBD1 identical over 8 bases. J was trimmed by 3 bases and V by 4 bases; bases with no gene match: 10. Germline assignment: CDR1 MNHNY and CDR2 SVGAGI (reference sequence). The CDR3 sequence is 16 residues long. The DNA for the CDR3 is TGTGCCAGCAGTTCGCTCAGGGGGCGTACTTACTATGGCTACACCTTC. Protein: CASSSLRGRTYYGYTF.